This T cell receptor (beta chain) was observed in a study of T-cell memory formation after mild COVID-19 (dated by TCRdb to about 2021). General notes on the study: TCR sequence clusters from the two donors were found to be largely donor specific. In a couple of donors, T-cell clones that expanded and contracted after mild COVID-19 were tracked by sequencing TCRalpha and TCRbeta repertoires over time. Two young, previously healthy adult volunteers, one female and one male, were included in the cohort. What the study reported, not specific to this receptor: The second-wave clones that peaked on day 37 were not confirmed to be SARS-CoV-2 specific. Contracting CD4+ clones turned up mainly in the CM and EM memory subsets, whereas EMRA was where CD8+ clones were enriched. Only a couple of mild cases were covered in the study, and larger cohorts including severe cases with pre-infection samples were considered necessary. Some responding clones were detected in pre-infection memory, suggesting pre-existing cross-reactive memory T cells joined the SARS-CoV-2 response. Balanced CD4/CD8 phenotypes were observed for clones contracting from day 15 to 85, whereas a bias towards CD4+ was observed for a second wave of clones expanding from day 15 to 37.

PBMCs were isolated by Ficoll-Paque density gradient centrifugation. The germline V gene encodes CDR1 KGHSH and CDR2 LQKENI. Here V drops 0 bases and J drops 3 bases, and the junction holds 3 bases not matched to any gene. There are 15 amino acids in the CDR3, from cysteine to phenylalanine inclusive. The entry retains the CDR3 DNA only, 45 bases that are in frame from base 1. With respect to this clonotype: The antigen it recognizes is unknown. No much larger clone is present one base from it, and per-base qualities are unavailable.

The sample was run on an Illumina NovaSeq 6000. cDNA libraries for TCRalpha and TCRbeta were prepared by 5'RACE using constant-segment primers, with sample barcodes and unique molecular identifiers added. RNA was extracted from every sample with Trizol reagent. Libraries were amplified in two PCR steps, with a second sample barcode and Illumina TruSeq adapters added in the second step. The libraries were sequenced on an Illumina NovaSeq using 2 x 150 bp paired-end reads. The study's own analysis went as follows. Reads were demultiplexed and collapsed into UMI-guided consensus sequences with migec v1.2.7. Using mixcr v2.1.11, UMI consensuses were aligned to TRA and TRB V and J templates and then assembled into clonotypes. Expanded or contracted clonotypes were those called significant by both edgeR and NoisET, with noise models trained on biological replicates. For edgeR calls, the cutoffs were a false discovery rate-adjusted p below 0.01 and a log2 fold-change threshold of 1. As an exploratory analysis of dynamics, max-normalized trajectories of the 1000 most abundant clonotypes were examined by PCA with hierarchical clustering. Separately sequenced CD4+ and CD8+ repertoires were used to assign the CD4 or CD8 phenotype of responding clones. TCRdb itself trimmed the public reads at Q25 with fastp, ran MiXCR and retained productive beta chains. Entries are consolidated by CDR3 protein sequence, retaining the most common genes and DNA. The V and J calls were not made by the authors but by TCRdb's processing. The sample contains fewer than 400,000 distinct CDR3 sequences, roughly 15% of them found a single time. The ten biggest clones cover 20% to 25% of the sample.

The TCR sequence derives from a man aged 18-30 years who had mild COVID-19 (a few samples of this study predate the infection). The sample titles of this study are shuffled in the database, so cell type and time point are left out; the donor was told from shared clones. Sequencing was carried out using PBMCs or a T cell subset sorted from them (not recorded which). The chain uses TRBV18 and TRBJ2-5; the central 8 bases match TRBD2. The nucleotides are TGTGCCAGCTCACCACCCGGGAGGGGGGAAGAGACCCAGTACTTC. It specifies CASSPPGRGEETQYF.